The 11 T cell receptor beta chains reported below all come from one sample, sequenced in a study of OX40 agonist ivuxolimab in advanced cancers. Here immunoSEQ multiplex PCR was the method, and the copy in TCRdb shows in-frame clones only, minus some. The table lists around 75,000 clones, approximately 89% of them singletons. The source was CD4+ or CD8+ T cells sorted from blood, collected in a trial of the OX40 agonist ivuxolimab. These receptors were obtained from an adult with an advanced solid tumor such as melanoma, head and neck, liver or kidney cancer.

This chain joins TRBV6-1 and TRBJ2-1; D may be TRBD1 (5 bases). Between the trimmed V and J ends, which lost 8 bases and 1 base, there was a span of 15 bases. From germline, CDR1 is MNHNS and CDR2 SASEGT. The CDR3 has 15 residues. The DNA of the CDR3 is TGTGCCAGCGCCCGGCAGGGTAAGTCCTACAATGAGCAGTTCTTC. The encoded protein is CASARQGKSYNEQFF.

The chain couples TRBV19 to TRBJ1-5; tentative D call: TRBD1 (5 bases). The CDR3 is 12 amino acids. V lost 1 base and J 9 bases, leaving 7 bases between the germline ends. Germline V gene lookup returns CDR1 LNHDA and CDR2 SQIVND (reference sequence). The CDR3 sequence: CASSIVGGPQHF. The CDR3 region has the DNA TGTGCCAGTAGTATAGTTGGGGGGCCCCAGCATTTT.

The chain couples TRBV28 to TRBJ1-6; 8 positions agree with TRBD1. Germline V gene data show CDR1 as MDHEN and CDR2 as SYDVKM. This CDR3 comprises 14 residues. V lost 6 bases, J lost 5 bases, and 3 bases stayed unmatched. The chain's CDR3 is CASRAGQDNSPLHF. The CDR3 nucleotides read TGTGCCAGCAGGGCGGGACAGGATAATTCACCCCTCCACTTT.

To note about this clone: A much larger clonotype is one base distant, so this may be a read error. The sample carries other DNA sequences with the same CDR3. V gene TRBV11-2 combines with J gene TRBJ1-1; D is unclear. The CDR3 extends over 13 amino acids. V lost 0 bases and J 1 base, leaving 3 bases between the germline ends. CDR1 is SGHAT, CDR2 FQNNGV, per germline. The CDR3 DNA reads as TGTGCCAGCAGCTTAGACCCGAACACTGAAGCTTTCTTT. Translating gives CASSLDPNTEAFF.

The chain joins TRBV28 to TRBJ1-1; D call uncertain. V lost 2 bases to trimming and J lost 1 base, with 17 bases between them. The CDR3 totals 17 residues. From germline, CDR1 is MDHEN and CDR2 SYDVKM. CDR3: CASSLVPGSRENTEAFF. CDR3 nucleotide sequence: TGTGCCAGCAGTTTAGTTCCGGGAAGTCGGGAGAACACTGAAGCTTTCTTT.

This rearrangement joins TRBV28 to TRBJ2-3; tentative D call: TRBD2 (5 bases). CDR1 and CDR2 (germline): MDHEN, SYDVKM. Trimming pared 3 bases from V and 3 bases from J, leaving 10 bases between. The CDR3 contains 14 residues. The CDR3 here is CASSFRLITDTQYF. In DNA, the CDR3 is TGTGCCAGCAGTTTCCGACTAATAACAGATACGCAGTATTTT.

This clone has only one observation. The V gene is TRBV5-1, the J gene TRBJ2-7, with 8 bases matching TRBD1. The CDR3 contains 13 residues. Germline values: CDR1 SGHRS, CDR2 YFSETQ. The V gene end was trimmed by 3 bases and the J gene end by 3 bases; junction bases not matched to a gene: 2. The chain's CDR3 is CASSSGQGYEQYF. As DNA, the CDR3 is TGCGCCAGCAGCTCCGGACAGGGCTACGAGCAGTACTTC.

The chain employs TRBV5-1 and TRBJ1-6; 7 nucleotides agree with TRBD1. V gave up 3 bases and J gave up 7 bases; unmatched junction bases: 7. Germline CDR1 and CDR2: SGHRS and YFSETQ. The CDR3 runs to 15 residues. CDR3: CASSWGTDGNSPLHF. The CDR3 DNA follows: TGCGCCAGCAGCTGGGGGACAGATGGGAATTCACCCCTCCACTTT.

The genes are TRBV2 and TRBJ1-4, with 8 bases that match TRBD1. V lost 5 bases to trimming and J lost 7 bases; unmatched junction nucleotides: 9. This CDR3 region has 15 residues. CDR1 and CDR2 (germline): SNHLY, FYNNEI. CDR3 protein: CASSPPGQEGEKLFF. The CDR3 nucleotides read TGTGCCAGCAGTCCCCCGGGACAGGAGGGTGAAAAACTGTTTTTT.

The rearrangement links TRBV28 to TRBJ1-5; possibly TRBD1 for D (6 bases). V lost 8 bases, J lost 5 bases, and 13 bases lay in between. The CDR3 runs 13 residues. Germline V gene sequence: CDR1 MDHEN, CDR2 SYDVKM. The CDR3 bases are TGTGCCAGCGGAAGGGACACCCATCAGCCCCAGCATTTT. Translating gives CASGRDTHQPQHF.

This sequence joins TRBV6-6 and TRBJ1-5; unclear D gene. The V end lost 3 bases, the J end lost 0 bases, and 12 bases lay between the germline ends. The CDR3 is 16 amino acids. Germline values: CDR1 MNHNY, CDR2 SVGAGI (reference sequence). The CDR3 loop is CASSYSGHYSNQPQHF. The CDR3 DNA sequence: TGTGCCAGCAGTTATTCTGGGCATTATAGCAATCAGCCCCAGCATTTT.